Sequencing of this TCR beta chain was carried out in a study of blood T cell repertoires in COVID-19. Study context: Sources were T cells, B-cell-depleted T cells, or PBMCs; the material itself was cDNA or gDNA.

Germline CDR1 and CDR2: SGHAT and FQNNGV. The CDR3 is 15 amino acids. Unmatched junction bases numbered 3, after V lost 3 bases and J lost 6 bases. Per the original methods: Using reference gene primer amplification, nucleated cell counts were estimated. Sequencing was performed with immunoSEQ multiplex PCR; in TCRdb, only in-frame clones are kept and a portion is missing. D and trimming come from the DNA, and the V and J calls and clone size come from that table. The sample includes roughly 120,000 clones, more than 75% of them seen just once. This chain links TRBV11-2 with TRBJ2-2, with 11 bases lining up with TRBD2. What was sequenced was peripheral blood. This TCR was recovered from a woman in her 70s with acute or convalescent COVID-19. Here the CDR3 DNA reads TGTGCCAGCAGCTTTATAGCGGGGGGGCCCGGGGAGCTGTTTTTT. This gives the protein CASSFIAGGPGELFF.